The sequence of this T cell receptor beta chain was determined in a study of cytomegalovirus exposure and HLA in healthy donors. As for the study in general: Inside one of the first data releases sat roughly 80 million unique TCRs taken from HLA-typed donors. Findings and caveats of the study: It has been reported that TCR beta sequences accurately predicted the HLA-A and HLA-B alleles of most subjects. TCR beta V segments were, for the most part, productive about 87% or about 30% of the time in an earlier analysis.

Comment on this clone: Antigen specificity is unknown.

It was with 60 Vbeta and 13 Jbeta primers that the PCR ran. Measured with immunoSEQ multiplex PCR; TCRdb has only the in-frame clones, and not every one. The sample records under 150,000 clones, roughly 72% being singletons. This CDR3 spans 16 amino acids. V dropped 4 bases and J dropped 4; count of bases not matched to a gene: 13. Germline CDR1 SGHRS, CDR2 YFSETQ. J is TRBJ2-5 and V is TRBV5-1; 7 bases align to TRBD2. Sequencing used PBMCs. The sequence derives from a man aged 40-49 years in good health and CMV-seronegative. DNA for the CDR3: TGCGCCAGCAGCATGAATGGGAGGGCCTCGGTAGAGACCCAGTACTTC. Protein product: CASSMNGRASVETQYF. Full variable domain (remainder filled in from reference TRBV5-1 and TRBJ2-5): KAGVTQTPRYLIKTRGQQVTLSCSPISGHRSVSWYQQTPGQGLQFLFEYFSETQRNKGNFPGRFSGRQFSNSRSEMNVSTLELGDSALYLCASSMNGRASVETQYFGPGTRLLVL.